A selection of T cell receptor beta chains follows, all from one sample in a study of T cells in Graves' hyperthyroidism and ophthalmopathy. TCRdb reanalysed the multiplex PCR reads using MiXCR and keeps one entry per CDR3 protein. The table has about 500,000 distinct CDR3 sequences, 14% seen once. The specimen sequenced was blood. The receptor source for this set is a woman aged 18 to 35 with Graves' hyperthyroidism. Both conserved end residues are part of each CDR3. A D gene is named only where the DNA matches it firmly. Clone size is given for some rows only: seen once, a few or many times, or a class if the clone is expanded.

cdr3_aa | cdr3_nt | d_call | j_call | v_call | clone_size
CASSLAGHLSYNEQFF | TGTGCCAGCAGTTTAGCGGGACATCTCTCCTACAATGAGCAGTTCTTC | . | TRBJ2-1 | TRBV12-3/TRBV12-4 | many
CSVGAPEYGYTF | TGCAGCGTTGGGGCTCCGGAGTATGGCTACACCTTC | . | TRBJ1-2 | TRBV29-1 | few
CSARVGQSYEQYF | TGCAGTGCTAGGGTCGGACAGTCCTACGAGCAGTACTTC | . | TRBJ2-7 | TRBV20-1 | many
CASSFRGQGSWGAYNEQFF | TGTGCCAGCAGTTTTAGGGGACAGGGGTCTTGGGGGGCCTACAATGAGCAGTTCTTC | TRBD1 | TRBJ2-1 | TRBV27 | many
CAWKGGATNEKLFF | TGTGCCTGGAAGGGAGGGGCAACTAATGAAAAACTGTTTTTT | . | TRBJ1-4 | TRBV30 | many
CSVTNTGELFF | TGCAGCGTGACAAACACCGGGGAGCTGTTTTTT | . | TRBJ2-2 | TRBV29-1 | many
CASSKDRVYEQYF | TGCGCCAGCAGCAAGGACAGAGTCTACGAGCAGTACTTC | . | TRBJ2-7 | TRBV5-1 | many
CASSHGPAPTDTQYF | TGTGCCAGCAGCCACGGGCCGGCCCCCACAGATACGCAGTATTTT | . | TRBJ2-3 | TRBV7-3 | .
CASSLRRVSYNEQFF | TGTGCCAGCAGTTTACGCCGGGTTTCCTACAATGAGCAGTTCTTC | . | TRBJ2-1 | TRBV27 | few
CASGMTSGSYEQYF | TGTGCTAGTGGAATGACTAGCGGGAGCTACGAGCAGTACTTC | TRBD2 | TRBJ2-7 | TRBV12-5 | many
CASSEGASFYGYTF | TGTGCCAGCAGTGAGGGTGCATCCTTCTATGGCTACACCTTC | . | TRBJ1-2 | TRBV6-1 | few
CASIGTSFNYGYTF | TGTGCCAGCATAGGGACCTCGTTTAACTATGGCTACACCTTC | . | TRBJ1-2 | TRBV5-6 | .
CATSRGAGTILPGAFF | TGTGCCACCAGCAGAGGGGCCGGGACGATTCTCCCGGGAGCTTTCTTT | . | TRBJ1-1 | TRBV15 | many
CAWGGQGVPAEAFF | TGTGCCTGGGGGGGACAGGGGGTTCCCGCTGAAGCTTTCTTT | TRBD1 | TRBJ1-1 | TRBV30 | .
CASSERQGLNYGYTF | TGTGCCAGCAGTGAAAGGCAGGGCCTTAACTATGGCTACACCTTC | . | TRBJ1-2 | TRBV6-1 | few
CASSPPGGNTETFF | TGTGCCAGCTCACCACCGGGTGGGAACACTGAAACTTTCTTT | . | TRBJ1-1 | TRBV18 | many
CASSQERGWVQETQYF | TGTGCCAGCAGCCAAGAAAGGGGGTGGGTTCAAGAGACCCAGTACTTC | . | TRBJ2-5 | TRBV3-1 | few
CASRVEKGSNTEAFF | TGTGCCAGTAGGGTTGAGAAGGGGTCGAACACTGAAGCTTTCTTT | . | TRBJ1-1 | TRBV19 | many
CASSLDGFGGNTIYF | TGCGCCAGCAGCTTGGACGGTTTTGGAGGAAACACCATATATTTT | . | TRBJ1-3 | TRBV5-1 | .
CVHGGSYEQYF | TGTGTCCACGGCGGGAGCTACGAGCAGTACTTC | TRBD2 | TRBJ2-7 | TRBV30 | many
CASSKLDRNTEAFF | TGTGCCAGCAGTAAATTGGACAGGAACACTGAAGCTTTCTTT | . | TRBJ1-1 | TRBV6-2/TRBV6-3 | many
CSARGGKQETQYF | TGCAGTGCTAGGGGGGGAAAACAAGAGACCCAGTACTTC | . | TRBJ2-5 | TRBV20-1 | many
CASSTDRANEKLFF | TGCGCCAGCAGCACGGACAGGGCCAATGAAAAACTGTTTTTT | TRBD1 | TRBJ1-4 | TRBV5-1 | .
CASRFGPNSPLHF | TGTGCCAGCCGGTTCGGGCCAAATTCACCCCTCCACTTT | . | TRBJ1-6 | TRBV27 | many
CASSLSGGRTEAFF | TGTGCCAGCAGTTTGTCAGGGGGCCGGACTGAAGCTTTCTTT | TRBD1 | TRBJ1-1 | TRBV12-3/TRBV12-4 | many
CASSYPGAHEQYF | TGTGCCAGCAGTTACCCAGGGGCCCACGAGCAGTACTTC | . | TRBJ2-7 | TRBV6-9 | .
CASSFLTGGETQYF | TGTGCCAGCAGTTTCCTGACGGGCGGAGAGACCCAGTACTTC | . | TRBJ2-5 | TRBV6-1 | many
CASSTRTGGDGYTF | TGCGCCAGCAGCACCCGGACAGGGGGGGATGGCTACACCTTC | TRBD1 | TRBJ1-2 | TRBV5-1 | many
CASSIDRGDRGPYNEQFF | TGTGCCAGTAGTATAGATCGGGGGGACAGGGGACCCTACAATGAGCAGTTCTTC | TRBD1 | TRBJ2-1 | TRBV19 | many
CASSSDRDNSPLHF | TGTGCCAGCAGCTCCGACAGGGACAATTCACCCCTCCACTTT | TRBD1 | TRBJ1-6 | TRBV13 | .
CASSFRRAAGNEQFF | TGTGCCAGCAGTTTCCGGAGGGCCGCCGGGAATGAGCAGTTCTTC | . | TRBJ2-1 | TRBV12-3/TRBV12-4 | many
CASSFSGRHNEQFF | TGTGCCAGCAGCTTTAGTGGGAGACACAATGAGCAGTTCTTC | . | TRBJ2-1 | TRBV7-8 | many
CASSLILGQVPYEQYF | TGTGCCAGCAGCTTAATCCTGGGACAGGTCCCCTACGAGCAGTACTTC | TRBD1 | TRBJ2-7 | TRBV7-2 | many
CATRRGRNNQPQHF | TGTGCCACCAGAAGGGGACGGAACAATCAGCCCCAGCATTTT | . | TRBJ1-5 | TRBV15 | .